Presented here are 24 T cell receptor beta chains from one specimen sequenced in a study of Graves' ophthalmopathy and Graves' hyperthyroidism. Amplified TCR beta CDR3 regions were obtained using RNA transcripts as template. A first-round RT-PCR used HTBI primers, followed by a second-round multiplex PCR. TCRdb passed the multiplex PCR reads through MiXCR, listing each CDR3 protein once. The data hold around 1.1 million distinct CDR3 sequences, with about 35% observed a single time. The sequenced sample was peripheral blood or thyroid tissue (not recorded which). The source is an adult man with Graves' hyperthyroidism.

The gene calls are TRBV12-3 or TRBV12-4 and TRBJ1-5, with D possibly TRBD1 on 6 matching bases. CDR3 size: 14 residues. V dropped 5 bases and J dropped 7 bases, with 15 bases sitting between them. Here the CDR3 DNA reads TGTGCCAGCAGTCCCGCGGGGGCGCGGCAGCCCCAGCATTTT. As protein: CASSPAGARQPQHF.

This clonotype showed up many times. The V and J genes are TRBV7-8 and TRBJ2-7, with D possibly TRBD2 on 6 matching bases. This CDR3 region has 14 residues. The germline gives CDR1 SGHVS, CDR2 FQNEAQ. V was trimmed by 6 bases and J by 0 bases, leaving 12 bases between them. The CDR3 sequence is CASRGGQSSYEQYF. The CDR3 region has the DNA TGTGCCAGCAGGGGAGGACAAAGCTCCTACGAGCAGTACTTC.

Only one count was recorded for this clonotype. The gene calls are TRBV10-3 and TRBJ2-5; TRBD2 agrees at 11 bases. The CDR3 length is 14 residues. Germline-derived CDR1 and CDR2 are ENHRY and SYGVKD. J lost 0 bases, V lost 10 bases, and 4 bases had no gene match. This CDR3 is CASGTSGDQETQYF. In DNA, the CDR3 is TGTGCCAGCGGGACTAGCGGCGACCAAGAGACCCAGTACTTC.

This clonotype was counted many times. CDR3 loop: CASSLEQGIPNPTGELFF. Written as DNA, the CDR3 is TGTGCCAGCAGCTTAGAACAGGGTATCCCAAACCCCACCGGGGAGCTGTTTTTT. The chain recombines TRBV7-8 with TRBJ2-2, with D tentatively TRBD1 (6 bases). V was cut by 1 base and J by 4 bases, with 19 bases left in between. The CDR3 extends over 18 amino acids. Germline CDR1 and CDR2: SGHVS and FQNEAQ.

The chain combines TRBV29-1 with TRBJ1-3; D gene unclear. V was cut by 7 bases and J by 4 bases, with 8 bases left in between. The CDR3 covers 11 residues. Germline V gene sequence: CDR1 SQVTM, CDR2 ANQGSEA. CDR3 protein: CSGRLGNTIYF. The CDR3 bases are TGCAGCGGGAGGCTGGGAAACACCATATATTTT.

The rearrangement links TRBV30 to TRBJ1-2; a possible D gene is TRBD1 (6 bases). The V and J ends lost 6 bases and 8 bases respectively, with 19 bases between them. CDR3 length: 13 residues. Germline lookup yields CDR1 GTSNPN and CDR2 SVGIG (reference sequence). The CDR3 nucleotides are TGTGCCTGCTTGGACAGACATAAGGGAGGCTACACCTTC. Its translation is CACLDRHKGGYTF.

This clonotype appeared many times. V and J are TRBV19 and TRBJ2-7; D is possibly TRBD1 (5 bases). The germline gives CDR1 LNHDA, CDR2 SQIVND (reference sequence). Trimming cost V 1 base and J 3 bases, with 16 bases left between them. This CDR3 comprises 16 residues. The CDR3 DNA reads TGTGCCAGTAGTATAGGCCGGACACCTTCCCTCTACGAGCAGTACTTC. This codes for CASSIGRTPSLYEQYF.

This rearrangement joins TRBV30 to TRBJ2-2, with D unclear. Trimming took off 0 bases at V and 4 bases at J, with 15 bases between the two ends. Germline-derived CDR1 and CDR2 are GTSNPN and SVGIG (reference sequence). The CDR3 has 16 amino acids. The CDR3 here is CAWSVLRSSGTGELFF. DNA for the CDR3: TGTGCCTGGAGTGTACTAAGGTCGTCGGGCACCGGGGAGCTGTTTTTT.

This clonotype was counted a few times. This chain joins TRBV4-3 and TRBJ2-7, with 8 bases lining up with TRBD1. Germline V CDR1 and CDR2: LGHNA, YSLEER. This CDR3 region has 15 residues. The V segment lost 4 bases and the J segment 4 bases; nucleotides outside the gene matches: 9. The CDR3 loop is CASSLDRTGRYEQYF. The CDR3 bases are TGCGCCAGCAGCCTAGACCGGACAGGGCGTTACGAGCAGTACTTC.

A few counts support this clonotype. The rearrangement uses TRBV10-3 and TRBJ1-4; D possibly corresponds to TRBD1 (5 bases). Trimming removed 0 bases from V and 11 bases from J, with 10 bases in between. The CDR3 is 13 amino acids. Germline values: CDR1 ENHRY, CDR2 SYGVKD. CDR3 region: CAISESIGAKLFF. The DNA for the CDR3 is TGTGCCATCAGTGAGTCGATAGGGGCGAAACTGTTTTTT.

The J gene is TRBJ2-7, the V gene TRBV2; 8 bases map to TRBD1. The germline CDR1 and CDR2 sequences are SNHLY and FYNNEI. V lost 3 bases and J lost 12; bases outside the gene matches: 7. The CDR3 contains 12 residues. The CDR3 sequence: CASSERRTGSYF. Written as DNA, the CDR3 is TGTGCCAGCAGTGAGAGGCGGACAGGGTCGTACTTC.

Of note for this clonotype: Possible read error: a much larger clone is one base away. No conserved phenylalanine or tryptophan ends this CDR3, so it is likely a read error. This chain's CDR3 is CSVHSGAYGYTL. The CDR3 bases are TGCAGCGTTCACAGCGGAGCCTATGGCTACACCCTC. This chain joins TRBV29-1 and TRBJ1-2, with D unclear. Trimming removed 5 bases from V and 4 bases from J, with 11 bases in between. Germline assignment: CDR1 SQVTM and CDR2 ANQGSEA. The CDR3 spans 12 residues.

The chain recombines TRBV5-1 with TRBJ2-7, with 7 bases that match TRBD2. The CDR3 contains 17 residues. J was trimmed by 0 bases and V by 0 bases; bases with no gene match: 9. Per the germline V gene, CDR1 is SGHRS and CDR2 is YFSETQ. In DNA form, the CDR3 reads TGCGCCAGCAGCTTGGAATCAGGCGGGGGTCGCTCCTACGAGCAGTACTTC. The encoded protein is CASSLESGGGRSYEQYF.

This clonotype was counted at least ten times. The chain recombines TRBV14 with TRBJ2-7, with 8 bases identical to TRBD1. The germline CDR1 and CDR2 sequences are SGHDN and FVKESK. The CDR3 length is 15 residues. The J segment lost 4 bases and the V segment lost 2 bases, leaving 7 bases of the junction unmatched. CDR3 nucleotides: TGTGCCAGCAGCCAAAGAGGACAGGGTGTATACGAGCAGTACTTC. Translating it yields CASSQRGQGVYEQYF. Together with reference TRBV14 and TRBJ2-7, the CDR3 gives the full variable domain: EAGVTQFPSHSVIEKGQTVTLRCDPISGHDNLYWYRRVMGKEIKFLLHFVKESKQDESGMPNNRFLAERTGGTYSTLKVQPAELEDSGVYFCASSQRGQGVYEQYFGPGTRLTVT.

This clonotype was detected many times. Possible read error: a much larger clone is one base away. The chain has TRBV6-2 or TRBV6-3 and TRBJ2-7; D is perhaps TRBD1 (6 bases). The germline V gene encodes CDR1 MNHEY and CDR2 SVGEGT. This CDR3 contains 13 residues. Between the trimmed V and J ends, which lost 7 bases and 2 bases, there was a span of 12 bases. CDR3 sequence: CASTEQGTYEQYF. CDR3 DNA sequence: TGTGCCAGCACTGAACAGGGAACCTACGAGCAGTACTTC.

This clonotype has only a few counts. This chain joins TRBV20-1 and TRBJ2-7; 10 bases are shared with TRBD2. With V trimmed by 5 bases and J by 3 bases, 4 bases remained unmatched. The CDR3 contains 13 residues. CDR1 is DFQATT and CDR2 is SNEGSKA in the germline V gene (reference sequence). Here the CDR3 reads CSAYRTSGYEQYF. The DNA for the CDR3 is TGCAGTGCTTATCGGACTAGCGGCTACGAGCAGTACTTC.

This clonotype was observed at least ten times. J is TRBJ1-6 and V is TRBV7-6; D unresolved. The germline V gene encodes CDR1 SGHVS and CDR2 FNYEAQ. The CDR3 is 16 amino acids. Trimming took off 5 bases at V and 5 bases at J, with 16 bases between the two ends. The CDR3 sequence is CASSQAAQLNNSPLHF. The CDR3 bases are TGTGCCAGCAGCCAGGCGGCGCAACTCAATAATTCACCCCTCCACTTT.

This clonotype was observed many times. The chain carries TRBV20-1 and TRBJ2-7, with TRBD2 matching over 9 bases. Germline-derived CDR1 and CDR2 are DFQATT and SNEGSKA (reference sequence). This CDR3 has 17 amino acids. The ends lost 5 bases at V and 3 bases at J; junction bases unmatched: 17. CDR3 protein: CSAPLRTIAGAFYEQYF. CDR3 bases: TGCAGTGCTCCTCTACGTACTATAGCGGGAGCCTTCTACGAGCAGTACTTC.

Many counts were recorded for this clonotype. The chain combines TRBV7-2 with TRBJ2-5, with 9 bases that match TRBD1. The CDR3 consists of 15 residues. Per the germline V gene, CDR1 is SGHTA and CDR2 is FQGNSA. V lost 5 bases, J lost 3 bases, and 7 bases stayed unmatched. CDR3 DNA sequence: TGTGCCAGCAGCCGCGGGACAGGGCGAAAAGAGACCCAGTACTTC. Residues: CASSRGTGRKETQYF.

Here the CDR3 DNA reads TGCGCCAGCAGCCCCCATGGGGCAGGGGAACCAACTGAAGCTTTCTTT. As protein: CASSPHGAGEPTEAFF. This chain links TRBV5-1 with TRBJ1-1, with D perhaps matching TRBD1 (6 bases). The CDR3 spans 16 residues. V lost 4 bases and J 5 bases, leaving 21 bases between the germline ends. CDR1 and CDR2 (germline): SGHRS, YFSETQ.

Regarding this clonotype: A much bigger clone sits one base away, suggesting this may be a read error. The chain combines TRBV9 with TRBJ1-6; D is unresolved. The CDR3 is 14 residues long. Germline assignment: CDR1 SGDLS and CDR2 YYNGEE. CDR3 residues: CASSVGFQNSPPHF. The CDR3, as DNA: TGTGCCAGCAGCGTCGGCTTCCAGAATTCACCCCCCCACTTT.

This clonotype was picked up a small number of times. The chain couples TRBV25-1 to TRBJ2-5; 7 nucleotides line up with TRBD1. V lost 6 bases to trimming and J lost 3 bases; unmatched junction nucleotides: 4. The germline CDR1 and CDR2 sequences are MGHDK and SYGVNS. This CDR3 has 13 amino acids. The CDR3 region is CASSGTAKETQYF. For the CDR3, the DNA is TGTGCCAGCAGCGGGACAGCTAAAGAGACCCAGTACTTC. Full variable domain (outside the CDR3, taken from reference TRBV25-1 and TRBJ2-5): EADIYQTPRYLVIGTGKKITLECSQTMGHDKMYWYQQDPGMELHLIHYSYGVNSTEKGDLSSESTVSRIRTEHFPLTLESARPSHTSQYLCASSGTAKETQYFGPGTRLLVL.

This clonotype was observed once. This chain joins TRBV5-1 and TRBJ2-5; 13 bases match TRBD2. Germline loops: CDR1 SGHRS, CDR2 YFSETQ. This CDR3 is built from 17 residues. Trimming cost V 5 bases and J 5 bases; bases outside gene matches: 12. CDR3 DNA: TGCGCCAGCAGACGCAACCCGACTAGCGGGGGGTTGGAGACCCAGTACTTC. Translated: CASRRNPTSGGLETQYF.

This clonotype has at least ten counts. This chain connects TRBV29-1 to TRBJ1-1; TRBD1 aligns across 9 bases. The J segment lost 5 bases and the V segment lost 0 bases, leaving 22 bases of the junction unmatched. Germline V lookup: CDR1 SQVTM, CDR2 ANQGSEA. The length of the CDR3 is 20 residues. CDR3 sequence: CSVEDVASRDRAIGGTEAFF. The CDR3 region has the DNA TGCAGCGTTGAAGATGTCGCGTCACGGGACAGGGCCATAGGGGGGACTGAAGCTTTCTTT.